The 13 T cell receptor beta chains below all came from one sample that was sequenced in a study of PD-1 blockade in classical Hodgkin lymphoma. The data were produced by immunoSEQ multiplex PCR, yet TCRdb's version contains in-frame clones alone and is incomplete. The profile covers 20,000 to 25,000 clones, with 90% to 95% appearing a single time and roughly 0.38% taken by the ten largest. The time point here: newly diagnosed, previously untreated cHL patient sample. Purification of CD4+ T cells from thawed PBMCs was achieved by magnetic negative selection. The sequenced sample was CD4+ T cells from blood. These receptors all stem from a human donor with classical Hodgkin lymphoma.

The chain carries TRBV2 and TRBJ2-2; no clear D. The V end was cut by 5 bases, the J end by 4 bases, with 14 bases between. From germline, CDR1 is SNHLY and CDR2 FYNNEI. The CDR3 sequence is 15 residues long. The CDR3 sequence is CASSKPLDGTGELFF. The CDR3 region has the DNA TGTGCCAGCAGTAAGCCACTCGACGGCACCGGGGAGCTGTTTTTT.

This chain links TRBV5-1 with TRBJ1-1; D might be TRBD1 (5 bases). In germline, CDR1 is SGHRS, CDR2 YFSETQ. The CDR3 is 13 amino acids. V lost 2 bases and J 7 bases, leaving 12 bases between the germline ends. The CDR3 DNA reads TGCGCCAGCAGCTTTTCCGACAGCCTTGAAGCTTTCTTT. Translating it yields CASSFSDSLEAFF.

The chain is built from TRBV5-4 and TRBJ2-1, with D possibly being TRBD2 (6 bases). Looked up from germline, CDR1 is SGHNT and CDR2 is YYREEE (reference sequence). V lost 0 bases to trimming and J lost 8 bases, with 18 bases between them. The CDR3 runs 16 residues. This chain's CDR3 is CASSLVRRDLGHEQFF. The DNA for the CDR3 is TGTGCCAGCAGCTTGGTACGCCGGGACTTGGGCCATGAGCAGTTCTTC.

CDR3 in amino acids: CASSLRTGVYSPLHF. The CDR3 DNA reads TGTGCCAGCAGTCTCCGGACAGGGGTTTACTCACCCCTCCACTTT. The chain joins TRBV5-5 to TRBJ1-6; 9 bases fit TRBD1. V shed 5 bases, J shed 10 bases, and the junction held 10 bases outside the gene matches. The germline V gene has CDR1 SGHKS and CDR2 YYEKEE (reference sequence). The CDR3 is 15 residues long.

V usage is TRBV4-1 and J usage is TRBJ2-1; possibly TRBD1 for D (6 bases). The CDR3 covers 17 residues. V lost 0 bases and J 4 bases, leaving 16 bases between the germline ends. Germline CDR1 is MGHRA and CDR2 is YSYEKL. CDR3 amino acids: CASSQDARGSGYNEQFF. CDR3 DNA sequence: TGCGCCAGCAGCCAAGATGCCAGGGGCTCGGGATACAATGAGCAGTTCTTC.

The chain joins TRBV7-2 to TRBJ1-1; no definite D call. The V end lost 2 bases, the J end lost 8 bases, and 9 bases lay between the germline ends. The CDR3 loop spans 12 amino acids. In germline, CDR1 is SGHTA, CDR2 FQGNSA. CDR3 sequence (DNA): TGTGCCAGCAGCTTAATCGAGCGGGAAGCTTTCTTT. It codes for CASSLIEREAFF.

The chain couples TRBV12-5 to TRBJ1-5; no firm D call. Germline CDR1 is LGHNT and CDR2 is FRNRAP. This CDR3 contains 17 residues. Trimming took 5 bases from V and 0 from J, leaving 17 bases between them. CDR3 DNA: TGTGCTAGTGGTCAGACGGACTTTGGAGATAGCAATCAGCCCCAGCATTTT. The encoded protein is CASGQTDFGDSNQPQHF.

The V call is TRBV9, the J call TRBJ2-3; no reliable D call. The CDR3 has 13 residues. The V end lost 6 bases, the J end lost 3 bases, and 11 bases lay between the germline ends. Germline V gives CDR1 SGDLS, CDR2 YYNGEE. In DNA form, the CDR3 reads TGTGCCAGCACCCCCCGTCCGACAGATACGCAGTATTTT. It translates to CASTPRPTDTQYF.

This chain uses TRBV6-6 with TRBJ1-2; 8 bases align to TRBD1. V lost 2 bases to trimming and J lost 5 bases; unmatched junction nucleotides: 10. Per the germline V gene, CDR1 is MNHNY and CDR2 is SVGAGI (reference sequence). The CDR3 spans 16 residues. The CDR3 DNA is TGTGCCAGCAGTTACACGGACAGGGTGAAGACGTATGGCTACACCTTC. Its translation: CASSYTDRVKTYGYTF.

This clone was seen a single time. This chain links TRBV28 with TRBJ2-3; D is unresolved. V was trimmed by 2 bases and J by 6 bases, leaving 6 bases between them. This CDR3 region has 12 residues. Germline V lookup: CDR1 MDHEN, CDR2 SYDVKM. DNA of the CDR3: TGTGCCAGCAGTTTAAATGGGGATACGCAGTATTTT. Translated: CASSLNGDTQYF. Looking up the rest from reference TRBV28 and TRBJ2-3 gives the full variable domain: DVKVTQSSRYLVKRTGEKVFLECVQDMDHENMFWYRQDPGLGLRLIYFSYDVKMKEKGDIPEGYSVSREKKERFSLILESASTNQTSMYLCASSLNGDTQYFGPGTRLTVL.

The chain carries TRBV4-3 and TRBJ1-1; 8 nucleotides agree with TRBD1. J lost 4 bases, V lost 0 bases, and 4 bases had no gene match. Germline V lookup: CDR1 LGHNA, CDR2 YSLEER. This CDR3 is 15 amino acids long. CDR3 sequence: CASSQDGQGGTEAFF. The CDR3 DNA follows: TGCGCCAGCAGCCAAGACGGACAGGGAGGCACTGAAGCTTTCTTT.

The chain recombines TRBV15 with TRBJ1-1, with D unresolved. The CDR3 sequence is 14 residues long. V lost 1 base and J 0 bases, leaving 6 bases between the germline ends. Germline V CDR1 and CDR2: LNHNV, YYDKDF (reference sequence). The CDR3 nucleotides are TGTGCCACCAGCAGAGGAGGAGTGAACACTGAAGCTTTCTTT. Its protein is CATSRGGVNTEAFF.

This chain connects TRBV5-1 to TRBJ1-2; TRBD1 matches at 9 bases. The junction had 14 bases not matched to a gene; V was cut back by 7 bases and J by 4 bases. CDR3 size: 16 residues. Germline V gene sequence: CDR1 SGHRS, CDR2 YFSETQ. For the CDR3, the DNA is TGCGCCAGCTCTCAATCCGGGACAGGGCTTGCCTATGGCTACACCTTC. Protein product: CASSQSGTGLAYGYTF.